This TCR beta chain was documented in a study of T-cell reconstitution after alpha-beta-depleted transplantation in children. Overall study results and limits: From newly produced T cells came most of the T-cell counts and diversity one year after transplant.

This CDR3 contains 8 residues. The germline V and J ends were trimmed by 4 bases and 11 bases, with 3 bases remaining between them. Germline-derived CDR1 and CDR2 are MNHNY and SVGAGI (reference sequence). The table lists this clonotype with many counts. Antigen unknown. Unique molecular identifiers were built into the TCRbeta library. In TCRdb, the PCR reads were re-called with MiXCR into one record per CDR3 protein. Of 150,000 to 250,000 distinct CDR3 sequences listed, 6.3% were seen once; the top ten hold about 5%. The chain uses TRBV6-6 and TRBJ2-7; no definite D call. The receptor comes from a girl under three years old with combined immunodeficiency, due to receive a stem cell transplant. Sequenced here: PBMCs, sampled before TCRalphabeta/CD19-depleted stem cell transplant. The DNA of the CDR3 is TGTGCCAGCAGTTGGGAGTACTTC. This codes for CASSWEYF.